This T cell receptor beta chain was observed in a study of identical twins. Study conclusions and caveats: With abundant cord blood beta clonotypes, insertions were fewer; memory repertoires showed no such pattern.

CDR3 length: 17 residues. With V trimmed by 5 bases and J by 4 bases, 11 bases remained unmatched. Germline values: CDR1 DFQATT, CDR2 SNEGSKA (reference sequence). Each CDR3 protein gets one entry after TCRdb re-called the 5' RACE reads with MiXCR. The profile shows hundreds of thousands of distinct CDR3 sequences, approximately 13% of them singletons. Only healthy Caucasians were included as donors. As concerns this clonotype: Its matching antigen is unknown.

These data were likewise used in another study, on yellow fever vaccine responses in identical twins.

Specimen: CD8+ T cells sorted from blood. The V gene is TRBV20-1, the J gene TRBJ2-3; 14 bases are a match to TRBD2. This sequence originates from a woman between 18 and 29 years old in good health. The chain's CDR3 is CSAGTSGSGGGADTQYF. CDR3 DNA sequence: TGCAGTGCTGGGACTAGCGGGAGCGGCGGAGGGGCAGATACGCAGTATTTT.